This T cell receptor beta chain was captured in a study of T cells in tuberculosis. Study-level background: The T cells targeted glucose monomycolate, a mycobacterial lipid, via CD1B.

Chain pairing is unknown; alpha and beta were sequenced separately. Libraries were prepared by immunoSEQ multiplex PCR; TCRdb keeps only in-frame clonotypes and omits some of them. The profile shows more than 70,000 clones, roughly 90% of them singletons. After thawing and overnight rest, PBMC were stained with GMM-loaded CD1B tetramer, viability dye and anti-CD3 for sorting. The CD1B tetramers carried C32 glucose monomycolate purified from Rhodococcus equi. PBMC for tetramer sorting were first depleted of CD14-expressing monocytes. This CDR3 region has 17 residues. Germline V gives CDR1 SGHDN, CDR2 FVKESK. Trimming cost V 0 bases and J 1 base, with 15 bases left between them.

The chain links TRBV14 to TRBJ1-1; no definite D call. The sequenced sample consisted of CD1b-GMM tetramer-negative cells sorted from PBMCs. The TCR comes from an adult woman with latent tuberculosis. The chain's CDR3 is CASSQDFIGAGNTEAFF. As DNA, the CDR3 is TGTGCCAGCAGCCAAGATTTTATCGGTGCTGGGAACACTGAAGCTTTCTTT.